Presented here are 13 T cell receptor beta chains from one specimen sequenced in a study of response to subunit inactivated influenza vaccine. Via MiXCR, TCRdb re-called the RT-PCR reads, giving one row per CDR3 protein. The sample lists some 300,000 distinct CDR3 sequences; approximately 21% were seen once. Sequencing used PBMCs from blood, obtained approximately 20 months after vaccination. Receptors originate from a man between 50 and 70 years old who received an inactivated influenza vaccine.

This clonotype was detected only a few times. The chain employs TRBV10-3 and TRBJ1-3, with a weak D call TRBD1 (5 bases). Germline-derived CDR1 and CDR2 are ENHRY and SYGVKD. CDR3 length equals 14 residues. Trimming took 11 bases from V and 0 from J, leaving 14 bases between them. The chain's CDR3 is CASLPGASGNTIYF. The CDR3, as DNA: TGTGCCTCCCTCCCTGGGGCCTCTGGAAACACCATATATTTT.

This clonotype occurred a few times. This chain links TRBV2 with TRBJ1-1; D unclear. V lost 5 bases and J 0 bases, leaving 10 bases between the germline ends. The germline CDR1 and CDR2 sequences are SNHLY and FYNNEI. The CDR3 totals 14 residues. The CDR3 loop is CASSRDGMNTEAFF. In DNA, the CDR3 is TGTGCCAGCAGTCGAGACGGCATGAACACTGAAGCTTTCTTT. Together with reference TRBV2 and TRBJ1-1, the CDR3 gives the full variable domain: EPEVTQTPSHQVTQMGQEVILRCVPISNHLYFYWYRQILGQKVEFLVSFYNNEISEKSEIFDDQFSVERPDGSNFTLKIRSTKLEDSAMYFCASSRDGMNTEAFFGQGTRLTVV.

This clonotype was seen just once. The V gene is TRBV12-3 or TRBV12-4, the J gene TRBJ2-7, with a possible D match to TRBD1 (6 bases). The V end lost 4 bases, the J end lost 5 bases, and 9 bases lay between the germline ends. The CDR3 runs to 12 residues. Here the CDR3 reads CASSWGPNEQYF. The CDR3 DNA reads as TGTGCCAGCAGTTGGGGGCCTAACGAGCAGTACTTC.

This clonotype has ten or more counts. The CDR3 spells CASRRGRVGGNTEAFF. CDR3 bases: TGTGCCAGCAGGAGGGGGCGAGTGGGGGGTAACACTGAAGCTTTCTTT. The chain links TRBV28 to TRBJ1-1; 7 positions agree with TRBD1. The germline gives CDR1 MDHEN, CDR2 SYDVKM. The CDR3 totals 16 residues. V shed 6 bases and J 2 bases; nucleotides not matched to a gene: 12.

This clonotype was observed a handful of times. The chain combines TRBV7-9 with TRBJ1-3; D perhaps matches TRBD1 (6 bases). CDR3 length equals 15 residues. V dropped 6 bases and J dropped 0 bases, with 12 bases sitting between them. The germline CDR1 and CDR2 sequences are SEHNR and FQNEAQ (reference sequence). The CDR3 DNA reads TGTGCCAGCAGTCACGACAGGTCCTCTGGAAACACCATATATTTT. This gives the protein CASSHDRSSGNTIYF.

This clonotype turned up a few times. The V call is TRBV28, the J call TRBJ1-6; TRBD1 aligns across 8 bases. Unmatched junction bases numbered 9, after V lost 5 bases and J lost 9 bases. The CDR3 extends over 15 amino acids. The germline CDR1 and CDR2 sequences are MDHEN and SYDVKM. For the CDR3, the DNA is TGTGCCAGCAGTCCCGACGGACAGGGTGGTTCACCCCTCCACTTT. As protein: CASSPDGQGGSPLHF.

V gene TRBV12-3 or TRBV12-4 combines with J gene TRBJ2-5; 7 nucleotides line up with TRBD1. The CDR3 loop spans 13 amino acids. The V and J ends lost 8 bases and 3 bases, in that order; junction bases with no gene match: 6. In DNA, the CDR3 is TGTGCCAGCTGCCGGGACAGTAAAGAGACCCAGTACTTC. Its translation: CASCRDSKETQYF.

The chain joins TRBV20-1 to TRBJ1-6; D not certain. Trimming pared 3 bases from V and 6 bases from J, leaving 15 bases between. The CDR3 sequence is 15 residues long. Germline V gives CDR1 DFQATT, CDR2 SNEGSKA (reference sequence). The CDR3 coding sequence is TGCAGTGCTAGGGATGGTGCCCGGTCTAATTCACCCCTCCACTTT. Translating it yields CSARDGARSNSPLHF.

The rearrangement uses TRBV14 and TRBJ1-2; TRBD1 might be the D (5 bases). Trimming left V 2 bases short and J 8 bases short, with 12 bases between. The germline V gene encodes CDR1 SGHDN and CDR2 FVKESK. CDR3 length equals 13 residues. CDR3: CASSQLSRDGYTF. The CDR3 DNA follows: TGTGCCAGCAGCCAACTCTCCAGGGACGGCTACACCTTC.

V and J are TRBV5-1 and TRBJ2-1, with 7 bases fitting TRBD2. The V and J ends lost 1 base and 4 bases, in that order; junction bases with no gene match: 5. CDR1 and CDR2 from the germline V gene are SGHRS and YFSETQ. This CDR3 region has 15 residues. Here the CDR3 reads CASSLSGNSYNEQFF. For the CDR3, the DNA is TGCGCCAGCAGCTTGAGCGGGAATTCTTACAATGAGCAGTTCTTC.

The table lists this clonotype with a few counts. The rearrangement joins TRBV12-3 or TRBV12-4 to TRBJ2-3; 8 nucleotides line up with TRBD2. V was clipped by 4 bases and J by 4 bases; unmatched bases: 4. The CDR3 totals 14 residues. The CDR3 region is CASSWTSPPDTQYF. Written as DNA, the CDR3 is TGTGCCAGCAGTTGGACTAGCCCCCCAGATACGCAGTATTTT.

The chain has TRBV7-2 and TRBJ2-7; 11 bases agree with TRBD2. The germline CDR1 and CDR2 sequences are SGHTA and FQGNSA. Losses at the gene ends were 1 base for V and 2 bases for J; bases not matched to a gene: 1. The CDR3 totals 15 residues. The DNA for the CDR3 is TGTGCCAGCAGCTTAGTACTAGCGGGAGCCTACGAGCAGTACTTC. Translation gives CASSLVLAGAYEQYF. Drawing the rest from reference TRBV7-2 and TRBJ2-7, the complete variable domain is GAGVSQSPSNKVTEKGKDVELRCDPISGHTALYWYRQSLGQGLEFLIYFQGNSAPDKSGLPSDRFSAERTGGSVSTLTIQRTQQEDSAVYLCASSLVLAGAYEQYFGPGTRLTVT.

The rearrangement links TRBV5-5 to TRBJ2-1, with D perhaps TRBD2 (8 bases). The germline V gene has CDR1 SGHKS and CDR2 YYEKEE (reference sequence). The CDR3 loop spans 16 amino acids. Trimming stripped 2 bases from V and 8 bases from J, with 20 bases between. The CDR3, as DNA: TGTGCCAGCAGCTTTGCGGGGGGACAGATTAACGATGAGCAGTTCTTC. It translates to CASSFAGGQINDEQFF.